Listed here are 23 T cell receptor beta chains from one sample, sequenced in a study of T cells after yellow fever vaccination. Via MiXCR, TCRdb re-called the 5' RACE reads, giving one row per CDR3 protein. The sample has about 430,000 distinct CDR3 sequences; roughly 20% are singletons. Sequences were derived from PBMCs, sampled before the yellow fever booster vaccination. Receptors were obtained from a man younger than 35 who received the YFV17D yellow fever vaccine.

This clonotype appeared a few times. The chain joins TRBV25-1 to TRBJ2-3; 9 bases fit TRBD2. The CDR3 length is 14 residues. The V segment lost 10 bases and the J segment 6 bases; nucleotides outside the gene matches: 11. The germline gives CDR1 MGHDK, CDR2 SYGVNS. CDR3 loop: CATAPSGGQDTQYF. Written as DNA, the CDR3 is TGTGCCACCGCGCCAAGCGGGGGGCAGGATACGCAGTATTTT.

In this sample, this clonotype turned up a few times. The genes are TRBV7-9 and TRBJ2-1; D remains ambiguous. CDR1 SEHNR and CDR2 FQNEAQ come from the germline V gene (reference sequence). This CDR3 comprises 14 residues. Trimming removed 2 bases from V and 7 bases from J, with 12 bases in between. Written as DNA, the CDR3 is TGTGCCAGCAGCTTAATGCTCGAGTGGAATGAGCAGTTCTTC. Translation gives CASSLMLEWNEQFF.

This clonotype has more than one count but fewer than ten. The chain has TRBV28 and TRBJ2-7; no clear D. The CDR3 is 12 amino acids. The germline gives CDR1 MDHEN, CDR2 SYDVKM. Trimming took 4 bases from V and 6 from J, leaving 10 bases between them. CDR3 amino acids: CASSSLSSEQYV. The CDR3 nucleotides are TGTGCCAGCAGTTCCCTCTCGTCCGAGCAGTACGTC.

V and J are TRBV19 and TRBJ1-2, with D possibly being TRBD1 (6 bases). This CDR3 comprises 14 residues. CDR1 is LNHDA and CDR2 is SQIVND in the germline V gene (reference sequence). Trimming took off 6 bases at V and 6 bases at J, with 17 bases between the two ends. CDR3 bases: TGTGCCAGTAGGCAGGGGATTCAACGGGATGGCTACACCTTC. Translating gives CASRQGIQRDGYTF.

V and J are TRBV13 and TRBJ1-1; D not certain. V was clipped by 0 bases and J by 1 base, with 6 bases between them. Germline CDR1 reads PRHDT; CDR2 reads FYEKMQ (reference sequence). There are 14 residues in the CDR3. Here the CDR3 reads CASSLGFENTEAFF. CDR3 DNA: TGTGCCAGCAGCTTAGGCTTCGAGAACACTGAAGCTTTCTTT.

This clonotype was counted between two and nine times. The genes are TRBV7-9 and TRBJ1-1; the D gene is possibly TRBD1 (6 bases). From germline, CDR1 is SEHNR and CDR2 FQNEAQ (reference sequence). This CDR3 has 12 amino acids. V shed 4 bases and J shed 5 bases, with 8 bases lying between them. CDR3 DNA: TGTGCCAGCAGCTCGGACAGAACTGAAGCTTTCTTT. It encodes CASSSDRTEAFF.

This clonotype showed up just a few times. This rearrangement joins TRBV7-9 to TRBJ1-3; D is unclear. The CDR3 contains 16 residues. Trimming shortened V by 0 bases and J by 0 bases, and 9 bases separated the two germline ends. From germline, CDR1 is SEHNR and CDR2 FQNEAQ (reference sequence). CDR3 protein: CASSLAERGSGNTIYF. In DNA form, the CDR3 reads TGTGCCAGCAGCTTAGCCGAACGAGGCTCTGGAAACACCATATATTTT.

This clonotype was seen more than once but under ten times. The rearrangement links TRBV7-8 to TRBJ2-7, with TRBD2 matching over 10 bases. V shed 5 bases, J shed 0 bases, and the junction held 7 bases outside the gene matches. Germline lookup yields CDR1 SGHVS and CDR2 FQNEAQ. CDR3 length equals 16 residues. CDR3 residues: CASSPRRLAGSYEQYF. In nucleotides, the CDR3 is TGTGCCAGCAGCCCCCGGAGACTAGCGGGCTCCTACGAGCAGTACTTC.

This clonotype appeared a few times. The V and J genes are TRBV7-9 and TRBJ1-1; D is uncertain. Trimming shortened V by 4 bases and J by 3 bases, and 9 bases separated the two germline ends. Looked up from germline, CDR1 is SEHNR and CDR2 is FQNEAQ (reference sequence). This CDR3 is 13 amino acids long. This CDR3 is CASSSRTDTEAFF. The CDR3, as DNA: TGTGCCAGCAGCTCCCGCACGGACACTGAAGCTTTCTTT.

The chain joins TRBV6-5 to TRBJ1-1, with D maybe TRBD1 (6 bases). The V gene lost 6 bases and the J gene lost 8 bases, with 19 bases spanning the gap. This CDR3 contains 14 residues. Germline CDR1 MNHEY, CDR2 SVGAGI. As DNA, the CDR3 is TGTGCCAGCAGGACCGAGACGGGGGCGCGAGAAGCTTTCTTT. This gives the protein CASRTETGAREAFF.

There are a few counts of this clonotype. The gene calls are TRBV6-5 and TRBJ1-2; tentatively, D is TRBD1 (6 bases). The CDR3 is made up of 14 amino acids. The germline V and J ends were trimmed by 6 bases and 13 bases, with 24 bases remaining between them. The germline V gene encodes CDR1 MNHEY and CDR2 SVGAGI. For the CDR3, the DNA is TGTGCCAGCAGCCGGGACATATCTATCCCCCCTCGCACCTTC. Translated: CASSRDISIPPRTF.

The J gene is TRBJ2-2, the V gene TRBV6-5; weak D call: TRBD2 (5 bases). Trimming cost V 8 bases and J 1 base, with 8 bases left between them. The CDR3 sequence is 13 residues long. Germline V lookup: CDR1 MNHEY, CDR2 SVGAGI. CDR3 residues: CASYGENTGELFF. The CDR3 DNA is TGTGCCAGCTACGGGGAGAACACCGGGGAGCTGTTTTTT.

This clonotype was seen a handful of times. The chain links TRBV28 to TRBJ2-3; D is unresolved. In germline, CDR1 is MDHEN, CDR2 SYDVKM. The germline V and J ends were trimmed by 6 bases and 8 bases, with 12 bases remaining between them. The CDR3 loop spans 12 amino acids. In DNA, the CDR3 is TGTGCCAGCAGACTGACTGGGTTTACGCAGTATTTT. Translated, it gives CASRLTGFTQYF.

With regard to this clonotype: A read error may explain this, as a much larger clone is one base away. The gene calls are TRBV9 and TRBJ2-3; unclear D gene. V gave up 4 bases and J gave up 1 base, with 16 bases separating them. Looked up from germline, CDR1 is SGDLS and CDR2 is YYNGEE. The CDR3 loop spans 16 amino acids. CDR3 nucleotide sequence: TGTGCCAGCAGCTTATATCTTGCGGCGGGCACAGATACGCAGTATTTT. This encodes CASSLYLAAGTDTQYF.

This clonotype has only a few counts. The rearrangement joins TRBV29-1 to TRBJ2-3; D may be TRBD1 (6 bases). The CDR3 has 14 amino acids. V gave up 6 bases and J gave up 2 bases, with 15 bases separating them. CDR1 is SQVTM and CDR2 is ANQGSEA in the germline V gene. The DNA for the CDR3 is TGCAGCGTCGGACAGCCAAGTCTCACAGATACGCAGTATTTT. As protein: CSVGQPSLTDTQYF.

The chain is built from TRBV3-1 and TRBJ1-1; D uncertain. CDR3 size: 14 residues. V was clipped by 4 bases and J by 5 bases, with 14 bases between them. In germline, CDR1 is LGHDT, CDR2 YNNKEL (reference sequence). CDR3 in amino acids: CASSLRFAKTEAFF. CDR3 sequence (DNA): TGTGCCAGCAGCCTACGGTTTGCCAAGACTGAAGCTTTCTTT.

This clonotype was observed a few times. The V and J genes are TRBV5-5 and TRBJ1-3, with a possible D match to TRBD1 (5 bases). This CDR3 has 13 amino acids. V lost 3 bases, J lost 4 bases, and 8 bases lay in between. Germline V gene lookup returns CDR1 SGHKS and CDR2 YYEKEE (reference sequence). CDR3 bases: TGTGCCAGCAGCTCCGGGGCCGGAAACACCATATATTTT. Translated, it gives CASSSGAGNTIYF.

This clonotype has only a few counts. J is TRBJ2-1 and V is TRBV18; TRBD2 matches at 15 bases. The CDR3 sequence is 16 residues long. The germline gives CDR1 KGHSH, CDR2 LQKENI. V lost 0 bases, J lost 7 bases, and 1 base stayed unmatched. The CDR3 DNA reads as TGTGCCAGCTCACCACCAGGACTAGCGGGGGGGAATGAGCAGTTCTTC. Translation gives CASSPPGLAGGNEQFF.

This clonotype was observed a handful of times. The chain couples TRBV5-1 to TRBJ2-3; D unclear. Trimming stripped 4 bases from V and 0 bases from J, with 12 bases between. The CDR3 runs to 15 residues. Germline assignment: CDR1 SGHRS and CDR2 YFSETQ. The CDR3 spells CASSMTVSSTDTQYF. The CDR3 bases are TGCGCCAGCAGCATGACGGTATCTAGCACAGATACGCAGTATTTT.

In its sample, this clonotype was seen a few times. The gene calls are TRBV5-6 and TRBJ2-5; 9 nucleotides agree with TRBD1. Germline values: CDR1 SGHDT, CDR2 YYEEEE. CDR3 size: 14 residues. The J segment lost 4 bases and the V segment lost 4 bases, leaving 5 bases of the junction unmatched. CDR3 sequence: CASSRTGVGETQYF. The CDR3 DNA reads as TGTGCCAGCAGCAGGACAGGGGTAGGAGAGACCCAGTACTTC.

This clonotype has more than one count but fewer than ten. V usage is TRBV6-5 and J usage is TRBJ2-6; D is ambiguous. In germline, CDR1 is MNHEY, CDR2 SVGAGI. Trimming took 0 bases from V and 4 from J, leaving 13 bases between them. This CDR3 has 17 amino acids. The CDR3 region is CASSYSPSGAGANVLTF. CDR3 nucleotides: TGTGCCAGCAGTTACTCCCCGAGTGGCGCCGGGGCCAACGTCCTGACTTTC.

The CDR3 DNA reads TGCAGTGCTAGTGGGCCGAATAGGGACAATGAGCAGTTCTTC. This translates into CSASGPNRDNEQFF. The V call is TRBV20-1, the J call TRBJ2-1; no definite D call. The V end lost 3 bases, the J end lost 5 bases, and 14 bases lay between the germline ends. Germline V gene data show CDR1 as DFQATT and CDR2 as SNEGSKA (reference sequence). The CDR3 runs 14 residues.

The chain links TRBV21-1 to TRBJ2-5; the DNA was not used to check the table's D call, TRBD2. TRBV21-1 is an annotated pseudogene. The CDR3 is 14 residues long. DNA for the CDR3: TGTGCCAGCAGCAACGGGACTAGCGGTGAGACCCAGTACTTC. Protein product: CASSNGTSGETQYF.